What follows are 15 T cell receptor beta chains derived from one specimen sequenced in a study of human T cells and chemical hapten exposure. Time point of the sample: patch test 3, about 24 weeks after DPC sensitization. Treatment given: therapeutic diphenylcyclopropenone sensitization with weekly scalp DPC. Via MiXCR, TCRdb re-called the RACE reads, giving one row per CDR3 protein. The sample lists about 97,000 distinct CDR3 sequences, roughly a quarter occurring once. The sequences come from whole blood, collected in connection with sensitization to the hapten diphenylcyclopropenone (DPC). The receptors were gathered from a man aged 35 to 55 with alopecia areata. Some clones in this sample may be carry-over from other donors' samples.

The V and J genes are TRBV7-2 and TRBJ1-5, with D possibly being TRBD1 (5 bases). Germline CDR1 is SGHTA and CDR2 is FQGNSA. This CDR3 has 13 residues. Between the trimmed V and J ends, which lost 3 bases and 5 bases, there was a span of 8 bases. The CDR3 sequence: CASSFQQDQPQHF. The CDR3 DNA sequence: TGTGCCAGCAGCTTCCAACAGGATCAGCCCCAGCATTTT.

The CDR3: CASSTGTSYEQYF. The CDR3, as DNA: TGTGCCAGCAGTACCGGGACGAGTTACGAGCAGTACTTC. The chain uses TRBV6-5 and TRBJ2-7; either TRBD1 or TRBD2 may fit D (5 bases each). This CDR3 spans 13 amino acids. Germline CDR1 reads MNHEY; CDR2 reads SVGAGI. Trimming took off 5 bases at V and 4 bases at J, with 12 bases between the two ends.

This clonotype has more than one count but fewer than ten. The V call is TRBV10-3, the J call TRBJ2-5, with D perhaps TRBD2 (6 bases). CDR1 ENHRY and CDR2 SYGVKD come from the germline V gene. The CDR3 spans 13 residues. V lost 11 bases and J lost 3, with 16 bases in between. CDR3 protein: CAANSVAEETQYF. In nucleotides, the CDR3 is TGTGCCGCCAATTCCGTAGCGGAAGAGACCCAGTACTTC.

This clonotype came up a few times. The chain joins TRBV5-1 to TRBJ1-4, with no clear D. Germline CDR1 and CDR2: SGHRS and YFSETQ. V gave up 2 bases and J gave up 8 bases, with 13 bases separating them. The CDR3 spans 14 residues. CDR3 coding DNA: TGCGCCAGCAGCTTACATCCTAATCTCGAAAAACTGTTTTTT. It translates to CASSLHPNLEKLFF.

The chain recombines TRBV5-1 with TRBJ2-7; 10 nucleotides agree with TRBD2. After removal of 3 bases from V and 2 bases from J, the junction contained 17 bases not matched to a gene. The CDR3 length is 19 residues. Germline lookup yields CDR1 SGHRS and CDR2 YFSETQ. CDR3 nucleotides: TGCGCCAGCAGCTGGGACCTCAAGAACAGCGGGAGGGCTCCCTACGAGCAGTACTTC. It is translated as CASSWDLKNSGRAPYEQYF.

This clonotype has more than one count but fewer than ten. The rearrangement joins TRBV28 to TRBJ2-5, with a weak D call TRBD1 (6 bases). Trimming removed 2 bases at V and 2 bases at J, with 9 bases between. The CDR3 extends over 14 amino acids. Germline V lookup: CDR1 MDHEN, CDR2 SYDVKM. CDR3 residues: CASSLRTGQETQYF. CDR3 bases: TGTGCCAGCAGTTTACGAACAGGGCAAGAGACCCAGTACTTC.

This clonotype turned up a few times. The V gene is TRBV25-1, the J gene TRBJ1-1; unclear D gene. With 4 bases removed from V and 0 bases from J, the gap between germline ends came to 9 bases. Germline CDR1 and CDR2: MGHDK and SYGVNS. The CDR3 spans 14 residues. CDR3 loop: CASSVGGMNTEAFF. CDR3 sequence (DNA): TGTGCCAGCAGTGTGGGTGGGATGAACACTGAAGCTTTCTTT.

This clonotype was observed a handful of times. The V gene is TRBV4-3, the J gene TRBJ2-7; 8 bases agree with TRBD1. CDR3 length: 16 residues. Germline trimming cut 0 bases from V and 2 bases from J; bases unmatched to any gene: 6. Germline CDR1 reads LGHNA; CDR2 reads YSLEER. The CDR3 loop reads CASSQEFGTGAYEQYF. In DNA, the CDR3 is TGCGCCAGCAGCCAAGAGTTCGGGACAGGTGCCTACGAGCAGTACTTC.

In this sample, this clonotype turned up a few times. This chain connects TRBV28 to TRBJ2-7; 11 bases map to TRBD2. CDR1 and CDR2 from the germline V gene are MDHEN and SYDVKM. This CDR3 has 14 amino acids. Unmatched junction bases numbered 6, after V lost 7 bases and J lost 4 bases. The CDR3 loop is CASTGTSGSYEQYF. As DNA, the CDR3 is TGTGCCAGCACCGGGACTAGCGGATCTTACGAGCAGTACTTC.

In its sample, this clonotype was seen a few times. The chain is built from TRBV4-3 and TRBJ2-1, with 11 bases matching TRBD1. CDR3 length: 15 residues. CDR1 and CDR2 from the germline V gene are LGHNA and YSLEER. Trimming removed 4 bases from V and 8 bases from J; junction bases left unmatched: 7. CDR3 bases: TGCGCCAGCAGCCTACGGACAGGGGGCTTAGATGAGCAGTTCTTC. This translates into CASSLRTGGLDEQFF.

This chain connects TRBV12-3 or TRBV12-4 to TRBJ1-2; D unresolved. V lost 6 bases and J 8 bases, leaving 13 bases between the germline ends. CDR3 length equals 12 residues. As DNA, the CDR3 is TGTGCCAGCAGGGATACGTCGGGCGGCTACACCTTC. The encoded protein is CASRDTSGGYTF.

This chain connects TRBV20-1 to TRBJ2-6, with 10 positions matching TRBD2. Germline-derived CDR1 and CDR2 are DFQATT and SNEGSKA (reference sequence). With V trimmed by 1 base and J by 4 bases, 7 bases remained unmatched. The CDR3 has 17 residues. The CDR3 DNA is TGCAGTGCTAGAGGGGCTAGCGGGAGTTCCGGGGCCAACGTCCTGACTTTC. Protein sequence: CSARGASGSSGANVLTF.

The rearrangement joins TRBV30 to TRBJ2-7, with D unclear. CDR1 is GTSNPN, CDR2 SVGIG, per germline (reference sequence). The ends were cut back, 4 bases at V and 0 bases at J, with 7 bases in the middle. The CDR3 covers 12 residues. CDR3 bases: TGTGCCTGGACTAAGAGCTCCTACGAGCAGTACTTC. Residues: CAWTKSSYEQYF.

CDR3 DNA sequence: TGTGCCAGCAGCTTGGCTAGGGGACTAGCGGAAGAGACCCAGTACTTC. It is translated as CASSLARGLAEETQYF. The chain carries TRBV5-6 and TRBJ2-5; 11 bases are shared with TRBD2. The germline V gene has CDR1 SGHDT and CDR2 YYEEEE. This CDR3 is built from 16 residues. Unmatched junction bases numbered 4, after V lost 0 bases and J lost 3 bases.

The rearrangement joins TRBV5-1 to TRBJ2-3, with 9 bases lining up with TRBD2. Trimming at V came to 2 bases and at J to 6 bases, leaving 13 bases not matched to a gene. There are 17 residues in the CDR3. Germline CDR1 is SGHRS and CDR2 is YFSETQ. CDR3 amino acids: CASSFGLAGPQGDTQYF. CDR3 in DNA: TGCGCCAGCAGCTTCGGGCTAGCGGGACCACAGGGGGATACGCAGTATTTT. Supplemented by reference TRBV5-1 and TRBJ2-3, the full variable domain reads KAGVTQTPRYLIKTRGQQVTLSCSPISGHRSVSWYQQTPGQGLQFLFEYFSETQRNKGNFPGRFSGRQFSNSRSEMNVSTLELGDSALYLCASSFGLAGPQGDTQYFGPGTRLTVL.